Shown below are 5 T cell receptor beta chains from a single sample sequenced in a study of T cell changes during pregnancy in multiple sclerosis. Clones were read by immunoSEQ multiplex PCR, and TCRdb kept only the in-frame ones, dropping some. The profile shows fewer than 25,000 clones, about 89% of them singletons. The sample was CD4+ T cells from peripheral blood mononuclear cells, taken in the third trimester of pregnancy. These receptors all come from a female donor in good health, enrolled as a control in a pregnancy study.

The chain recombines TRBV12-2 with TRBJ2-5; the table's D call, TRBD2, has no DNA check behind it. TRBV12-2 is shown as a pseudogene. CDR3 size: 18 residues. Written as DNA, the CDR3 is TGTGCAAGTCGCTTACAACTAGCGGGGGTGTTGTACCAAGAGACCCAGTACTTC. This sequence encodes CASRLQLAGVLYQETQYF.

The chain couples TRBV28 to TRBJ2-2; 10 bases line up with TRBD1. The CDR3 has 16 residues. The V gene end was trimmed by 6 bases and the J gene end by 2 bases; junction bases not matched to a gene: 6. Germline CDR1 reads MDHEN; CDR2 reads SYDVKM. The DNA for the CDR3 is TGTGCCAGCAGCTTGGGGACAGGGGCTAACACCGGGGAGCTGTTTTTT. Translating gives CASSLGTGANTGELFF.

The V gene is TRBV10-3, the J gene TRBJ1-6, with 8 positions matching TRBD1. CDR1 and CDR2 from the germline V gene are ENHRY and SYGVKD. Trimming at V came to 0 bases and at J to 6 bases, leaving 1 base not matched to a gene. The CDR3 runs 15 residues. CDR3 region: CAISESDRGNSPLHF. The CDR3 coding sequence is TGTGCCATCAGTGAGTCCGACAGGGGTAATTCACCCCTCCACTTT.

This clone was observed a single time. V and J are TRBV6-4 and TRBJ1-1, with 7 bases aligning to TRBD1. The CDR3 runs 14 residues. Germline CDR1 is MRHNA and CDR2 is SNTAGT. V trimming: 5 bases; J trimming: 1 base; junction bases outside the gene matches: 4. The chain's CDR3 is CASSSGTANTEAFF. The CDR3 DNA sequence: TGTGCCAGCAGTTCCGGGACAGCGAACACTGAAGCTTTCTTT.

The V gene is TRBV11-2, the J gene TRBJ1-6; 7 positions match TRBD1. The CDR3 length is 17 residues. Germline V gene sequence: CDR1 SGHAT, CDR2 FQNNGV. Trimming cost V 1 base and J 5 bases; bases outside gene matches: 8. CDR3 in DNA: TGTGCCAGCAGCTTAGTCCTAGGGGGCAGGAATAATTCACCCCTCCACTTT. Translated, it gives CASSLVLGGRNNSPLHF.